This T cell receptor beta chain was found in a study of glioma-infiltrating T cells after dendritic cell vaccination. The time point: after dendritic cell vaccination, including at tumor progression/relapse. From germline, CDR1 is LNHNV and CDR2 YYDKDF (reference sequence). V lost 1 base and J 0 bases, leaving 9 bases between the germline ends. The CDR3 runs 15 residues. Sequencing used immunoSEQ multiplex PCR; TCRdb keeps in-frame clones, though not all of them. The table has about 87,000 clones, around 86% seen once. This clonotype was sampled from a human donor with glioblastoma. The chain combines TRBV15 with TRBJ1-2; D not certain. Specimen: blood, collected after dendritic cell vaccination. The CDR3 here is CATSRGAASNYGYTF. DNA of the CDR3: TGTGCCACCAGCAGAGGGGCCGCTTCTAACTATGGCTACACCTTC.